This record concerns one TCR beta chain sequence. The antigen is not known. The record originates from a study of cytomegalovirus exposure and HLA in healthy donors. V was cut by 4 bases and J by 7 bases, with 8 bases left in between. There are 11 residues in the CDR3. From germline, CDR1 is SGHNT and CDR2 YYREEE (reference sequence). Use of 60 Vbeta and 13 Jbeta primers characterized the PCR. Libraries were prepared by immunoSEQ multiplex PCR; TCRdb keeps only in-frame clonotypes and omits some of them. The sample has fewer than 250,000 clones, over 60% seen once. Findings of the study overall: The classifier reportedly diagnosed cytomegalovirus status with high specificity and sensitivity. Analysis performed later found over 15,000 TCR beta sequences associated with HLA alleles at 0.05 false discovery rate. Sequencing likely caused a cluster of highly shared sequence variants.

The specimen sequenced was PBMCs. This TCR derives from a woman under 40 in good health and CMV-seropositive. The V gene is TRBV5-4, the J gene TRBJ1-2; tentative D call: TRBD1 (6 bases). CDR3 protein: CASSLRGGYTF. DNA for the CDR3: TGTGCCAGCAGCCTCAGGGGTGGCTACACCTTC.